This T cell receptor (beta chain) was profiled in a study of identifying expanded T cells in peripheral blood. Study-level points and caveats: Technical replicates showed 0.9 to 1.5 changed clones; approximately 2 weeks 15 to 20; four weeks 19. Variance in clone template counts between roughly 2-week samples significantly increased with total template count across all healthy donors.

Healthy donors had no documented immune events, such as infections, while sampled. TCRdb's table, derived via immunoSEQ multiplex PCR, lists solely in-frame clones and lacks some. In the table there are 80,000 to 90,000 clones, around 88% of which are singletons. This clone was seen a few times. What it recognizes is unknown. The ends were cut back, 4 bases at V and 5 bases at J, with 11 bases in the middle. The V gene's germline CDR1 is SQVTM and CDR2 ANQGSEA. The CDR3 loop spans 12 amino acids. Sequencing input: blood. The receptor's source is a person aged 18 to 75 in good health. This chain connects TRBV29-1 to TRBJ1-2; D not certain. The CDR3 DNA reads TGCAGCGTTGGTGGAATGAGATATGGCTACACCTTC. Amino acid sequence: CSVGGMRYGYTF.